A selection of T cell receptor beta chains follows, all from one sample in a study of CD8+ T cells in alopecia areata. The table came from immunoSEQ multiplex PCR; TCRdb's copy has only in-frame clones and leaves some out. The sample includes hundreds of thousands of clones, about 68% of them seen just once. Specimen: CD4+ T cells sorted from blood, collected at week 0. The receptors were sampled from a human donor with alopecia areata. Each CDR3 is given with its conserved first and last residue. D genes are given only for firm matches. Some rows have no size entry. The others give once, few or many, or a class for an expanded clone.

D gene	clone size	J gene	V gene	CDR3 DNA	CDR3 protein
TRBD1	-	TRBJ2-2	TRBV7-2	TGTGCCAGCAGCATAGGACAGGGGGTCGCCGGGGAGCTGTTTTTT	CASSIGQGVAGELFF
-	-	TRBJ1-2	TRBV30	TGTGCCTGGAGTGTACGATTAGGGGGCTACACCTTC	CAWSVRLGGYTF
-	-	TRBJ2-3	TRBV7-3	TGTGCCAGCAGCTTAATGGGGCAATTTGGGGATACGCAGTATTTT	CASSLMGQFGDTQYF
TRBD1	-	TRBJ1-1	TRBV5-6	TGTGCCAGCAGCTTGGGGACAGGGGAGAACACTGAAGCTTTCTTT	CASSLGTGENTEAFF
TRBD2	few	TRBJ2-1	TRBV29-1	TGCAGCGTTTTTGTCCCTGGACTAGGAACCTACAATGAGCAGTTCTTC	CSVFVPGLGTYNEQFF
-	-	TRBJ1-2	TRBV30	TGTGCCTGGAAGCGCGGGTTCGAGGGCTACACCTTC	CAWKRGFEGYTF
TRBD1	-	TRBJ2-7	TRBV30	TGTGCCTGGAGATTACTCCGGGACAGGCCCTTCTTC	CAWRLLRDRPFF
-	-	TRBJ2-7	TRBV27	TGTGCCAGCAGTCCCCAGTTCCGCTACGAGCAGTACTTC	CASSPQFRYEQYF
TRBD1	-	TRBJ1-2	TRBV28	TGTGCCAGCAGTCAGGGGACAGGGAGCTACACCTTC	CASSQGTGSYTF
-	few	TRBJ2-1	TRBV7-9	TGTGCCAGCAGTCGGGACTCCCCTGAGCAGTTCTTC	CASSRDSPEQFF
TRBD2	-	TRBJ2-1	TRBV7-2	TGTGCCAGCAGTTCGAGCGGGGGGGCCTACAATGAGCAGTTCTTC	CASSSSGGAYNEQFF
TRBD2	-	TRBJ2-1	TRBV4-2	TGTGCCAGCAGCCAAGCCCCACTAGCGGTGAGCAATGAGCAGTTCTTC	CASSQAPLAVSNEQFF
-	-	TRBJ1-1	TRBV7-6	TGTGCCAGCAGCTCCAAACAGGGCTGGACTGAAGCTTTCTTT	CASSSKQGWTEAFF
-	-	TRBJ2-1	TRBV30	TGTGCCTGGAGTGTACTCCCCCCCCCGGGGGCGACCGAGCAGTTCTTC	CAWSVLPPPGATEQFF
TRBD1	-	TRBJ1-1	TRBV7-2	TGTGCCAGCAGCTTACCGGGACAGGGGAGGAACACTGAAGCTTTCTTT	CASSLPGQGRNTEAFF
TRBD1	-	TRBJ1-5	TRBV19	TGTGCCAGTAGTGACCCCGGGACAGGGGCGAGTCAGCCCCAGCATTTT	CASSDPGTGASQPQHF
-	few	TRBJ2-3	TRBV4-3	TGCGCCAGCAGCCAAGCAGGGGAAGATACGCAGTATTTT	CASSQAGEDTQYF
-	-	TRBJ1-1	TRBV27	TGTGCCAGCAGTTGGTCAGTAAACACTGAAGCTTTCTTT	CASSWSVNTEAFF
TRBD2	-	TRBJ2-7	TRBV5-1	TGCGCCAGCAGCTTGGTGGCTAGCGGTACCTACGAGCAGTACTTC	CASSLVASGTYEQYF
TRBD2	-	TRBJ2-1	TRBV6-5	TGTGCCAGCTCATGGACTAGCGAGTATGAGCAGTTCTTC	CASSWTSEYEQFF
TRBD2	-	TRBJ2-7	TRBV27	TGTGCCAGCAGTTTACCTTCCCTAGCGGGGGAACCTGGGGAGCAGTACTTC	CASSLPSLAGEPGEQYF
-	-	TRBJ2-1	TRBV5-6	TGTGCCAGCAGCCTTAGGGGGGCCGGTAATGAGCAGTTCTTC	CASSLRGAGNEQFF
-	-	TRBJ2-3	TRBV5-1	TGCGCCAGCAGCTTAAGGACGGGTTCTAGCACAGATACGCAGTATTTT	CASSLRTGSSTDTQYF
-	-	TRBJ2-5	TRBV29-1	TGCAGCGTTGTCAAACTTGAGACCCAGTACTTC	CSVVKLETQYF
-	-	TRBJ2-1	TRBV5-1	TGCGCCAGCTCGGGTCAGAGCTCCTACAATGAGCAGTTCTTC	CASSGQSSYNEQFF
-	-	TRBJ1-5	TRBV30	TGTGCCTGGAGTGTTGTGGGCCTCGATCAGCCCCAGCATTTT	CAWSVVGLDQPQHF
TRBD1	-	TRBJ2-2	TRBV5-1	TGCGCCAGCAGTCCCGGGACAGGGGGCACGAACACCGGGGAGCTGTTTTTT	CASSPGTGGTNTGELFF
-	-	TRBJ1-1	TRBV12-5	TGTGCTAGTAAAGAAGCAGGTCGAGTACCCGTAGGAGCTTTCTTT	CASKEAGRVPVGAFF
TRBD1	-	TRBJ2-7	TRBV6-6	TGTGCCAGCAGTTACGGGAGGGACAGGGGGTACGAGCAGTACTTC	CASSYGRDRGYEQYF
-	-	TRBJ2-1	TRBV9	TGTGCCAGCAGCGAGGGACCGAGGGATGAGCAGTTCTTC	CASSEGPRDEQFF